Each of the 10 T cell receptor beta chains below was sequenced from the same sample in a study of shared clonotypes between healthy human individuals. Profiled with immunoSEQ multiplex PCR; TCRdb holds only in-frame clones, not every one. The sample comprises approximately 2,000,000 clones, about nine tenths of which are singletons, and around 0.4% rests with the top ten. The sample was naive CD4+ T cells from PBMCs. The sample's subset: CD45RA+ positively selected. The source is a man aged 18 to 30 in good health. Some clones in this sample may be carry-over from other donors' samples.

The chain uses TRBV11-2 and TRBJ2-5; the match to TRBD2 covers 12 bases. The CDR3 is 15 residues long. Germline CDR1 is SGHAT and CDR2 is FQNNGV. With V trimmed by 4 bases and J by 4 bases, 4 bases remained unmatched. CDR3 DNA: TGTGCCAGCAGCTCCACTAGCGGGAGGTTAGAGACCCAGTACTTC. Encoded protein: CASSSTSGRLETQYF.

The chain links TRBV27 to TRBJ2-7; TRBD1 might be the D (6 bases). The CDR3 covers 17 residues. V was clipped by 5 bases and J by 5 bases, with 25 bases between them. Germline CDR1 and CDR2: MNHEY and SMNVEV (reference sequence). The CDR3, as DNA: TGTGCCAGCAGTCCGCGCCCCCCAACAGAGACAGGAAACGAGCAGTACTTC. Translation gives CASSPRPPTETGNEQYF.

The rearrangement uses TRBV2 and TRBJ2-1; TRBD2 might be the D (6 bases). V lost 4 bases and J 15 bases, leaving 13 bases between the germline ends. The CDR3 has 11 amino acids. The germline V gene encodes CDR1 SNHLY and CDR2 FYNNEI. In DNA, the CDR3 is TGTGCCAGCAGTGCCGGGACTCGGAGGTTCTTC. Translating it yields CASSAGTRRFF.

V and J are TRBV4-3 and TRBJ2-5; 7 bases align to TRBD2. V trimming: 2 bases; J trimming: 1 base; junction bases outside the gene matches: 4. The CDR3 consists of 15 residues. Germline CDR1 is LGHNA and CDR2 is YSLEER. The CDR3 sequence is CASSQRLAGQETQYF. CDR3 DNA sequence: TGCGCCAGCAGCCAACGCTTAGCGGGCCAAGAGACCCAGTACTTC.

The chain uses TRBV5-1 and TRBJ2-7, with 11 positions matching TRBD2. V shed 2 bases and J 0 bases; nucleotides not matched to a gene: 4. CDR3 length: 16 residues. Germline lookup yields CDR1 SGHRS and CDR2 YFSETQ. Here the CDR3 DNA reads TGCGCCAGCAGCTTTTTAGCGGGAGGGAGCTCCTACGAGCAGTACTTC. This sequence encodes CASSFLAGGSSYEQYF. Drawing the rest from reference TRBV5-1 and TRBJ2-7, the complete variable domain is KAGVTQTPRYLIKTRGQQVTLSCSPISGHRSVSWYQQTPGQGLQFLFEYFSETQRNKGNFPGRFSGRQFSNSRSEMNVSTLELGDSALYLCASSFLAGGSSYEQYFGPGTRLTVT.

CDR3 DNA: TGTGCCACCAGCAATAGATACGAGCAGTACTTC. This codes for CATSNRYEQYF. The rearrangement uses TRBV15 and TRBJ2-7; no clear D gene. The CDR3 contains 11 residues. CDR1 and CDR2 from the germline V gene are LNHNV and YYDKDF (reference sequence). V lost 4 bases, J lost 4 bases, and 5 bases lay in between.

The chain uses TRBV30 and TRBJ1-6; D gene ambiguous. The length of the CDR3 is 15 residues. Germline CDR1 and CDR2: GTSNPN and SVGIG (reference sequence). V gave up 0 bases and J gave up 7 bases, with 13 bases separating them. This CDR3 is CAWSVWSGGNSPLHF. The CDR3 nucleotides are TGTGCCTGGAGTGTTTGGTCAGGCGGAAATTCACCCCTCCACTTT.

This rearrangement joins TRBV28 to TRBJ1-2; TRBD1 matches 9 bases. The CDR3 has 16 amino acids. Trimming cost V 7 bases and J 6 bases; bases outside gene matches: 15. Germline CDR1 is MDHEN and CDR2 is SYDVKM. DNA of the CDR3: TGTGCCAGCACCCTCCCGACCGGGGACAGGGTAAATGGCTACACCTTC. It encodes CASTLPTGDRVNGYTF.

CDR3 bases: TGTGCCAGCAGCTTAGGTTGGGACTACGAGCAGTACTTC. It specifies CASSLGWDYEQYF. This chain joins TRBV7-8 and TRBJ2-7, with D uncertain. Germline CDR1 reads SGHVS; CDR2 reads FQNEAQ. Trimming took 1 base from V and 3 from J, leaving 7 bases between them. The CDR3 loop spans 13 amino acids.

V is TRBV6-1 and J is TRBJ1-4, with D uncertain. The CDR3 runs 15 residues. Trimming took off 6 bases at V and 2 bases at J, with 13 bases between the two ends. Germline V gives CDR1 MNHNS, CDR2 SASEGT. The CDR3 DNA reads as TGTGCCAGCAGCGATCCATGGGAGACTAATGAAAAACTGTTTTTT. It codes for CASSDPWETNEKLFF.